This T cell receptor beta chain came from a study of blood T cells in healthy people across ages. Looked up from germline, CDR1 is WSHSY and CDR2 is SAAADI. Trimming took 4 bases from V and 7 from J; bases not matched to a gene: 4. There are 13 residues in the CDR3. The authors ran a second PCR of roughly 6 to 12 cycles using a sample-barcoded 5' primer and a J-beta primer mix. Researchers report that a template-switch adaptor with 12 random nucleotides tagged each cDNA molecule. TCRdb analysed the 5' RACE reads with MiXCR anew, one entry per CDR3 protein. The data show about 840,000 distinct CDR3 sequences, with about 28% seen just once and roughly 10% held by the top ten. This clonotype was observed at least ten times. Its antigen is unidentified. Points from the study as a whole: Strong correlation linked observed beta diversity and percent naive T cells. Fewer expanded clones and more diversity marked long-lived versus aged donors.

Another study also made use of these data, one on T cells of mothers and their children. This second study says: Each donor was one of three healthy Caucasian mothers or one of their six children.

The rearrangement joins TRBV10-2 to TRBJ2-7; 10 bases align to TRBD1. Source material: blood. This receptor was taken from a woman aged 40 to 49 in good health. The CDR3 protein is CASSATGGREQYF. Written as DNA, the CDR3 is TGCGCCAGCAGTGCGACAGGGGGCCGAGAGCAGTACTTC.